The 12 T cell receptor beta chains below all came from one sample that was sequenced in a study of cytotoxic CD8 clonotypes in ibrutinib-treated CLL. Data came from immunoSEQ multiplex PCR; TCRdb stores just in-frame clones and leaves some out. The table records 15,000 or so clones, roughly 67% of them present only once. The input for sequencing was PBMCs, taken before ibrutinib treatment. Receptors originate from a human donor with chronic lymphocytic leukemia.

This clone was seen a handful of times. The chain employs TRBV5-4 and TRBJ2-7, with no clear D. Germline loops: CDR1 SGHNT, CDR2 YYREEE (reference sequence). The CDR3 runs 12 residues. Between the trimmed V and J ends, which lost 1 base and 3 bases, there was a span of 5 bases. CDR3 loop: CASSLTGYEQYF. The CDR3 DNA sequence: TGTGCCAGCAGCTTGACGGGCTACGAGCAGTACTTC.

The J gene is TRBJ1-1, the V gene TRBV5-4; D remains ambiguous. V gave up 0 bases and J gave up 1 base, with 10 bases separating them. CDR3 length: 15 amino acids. Germline loops: CDR1 SGHNT, CDR2 YYREEE (reference sequence). CDR3 DNA sequence: TGTGCCAGCAGCTTGGAAGGGTACTGGAACACTGAAGCTTTCTTT. Translating gives CASSLEGYWNTEAFF.

This clone showed up just a few times. The V call is TRBV27, the J call TRBJ2-5; 12 nucleotides agree with TRBD2. In germline, CDR1 is MNHEY, CDR2 SMNVEV (reference sequence). The CDR3 contains 16 residues. The V and J ends lost 4 bases and 5 bases, in that order; junction bases with no gene match: 8. The CDR3: CASSSSWTSGVETQYF. CDR3 DNA sequence: TGTGCCAGCAGTTCTAGTTGGACTAGCGGGGTTGAGACCCAGTACTTC.

This clone was seen once. The chain joins TRBV6-1 to TRBJ1-4; TRBD1 matches 8 bases. Trimming took 3 bases from V and 8 from J; bases not matched to a gene: 5. This CDR3 is built from 14 residues. Per the germline V gene, CDR1 is MNHNS and CDR2 is SASEGT. CDR3 DNA: TGTGCCAGCAGTGACAGGGGGCTAGGCGAAAAACTGTTTTTT. Translation gives CASSDRGLGEKLFF.

This clone was counted a single time. The chain joins TRBV29-1 to TRBJ2-4, with 9 bases fitting TRBD2. The CDR3 length is 13 residues. The V segment lost 5 bases and the J segment 5 bases; nucleotides outside the gene matches: 4. Per the germline V gene, CDR1 is SQVTM and CDR2 is ANQGSEA. DNA for the CDR3: TGCAGCGTTAATAGCGGGGGTCAAAACATTCAGTACTTC. It specifies CSVNSGGQNIQYF.

V is TRBV5-4 and J is TRBJ1-1; weak D call: TRBD1 (5 bases). The CDR3 covers 16 residues. The germline V gene has CDR1 SGHNT and CDR2 YYREEE (reference sequence). Trimming cost V 3 bases and J 1 base, with 16 bases left between them. CDR3 sequence (DNA): TGTGCCAGCAGCTCGGGACTGTCGGCCCCGAACACTGAAGCTTTCTTT. It translates to CASSSGLSAPNTEAFF.

The chain combines TRBV5-1 with TRBJ1-2; D unresolved. The germline gives CDR1 SGHRS, CDR2 YFSETQ. The CDR3 loop spans 13 amino acids. V shed 0 bases and J shed 5 bases, with 8 bases lying between them. The CDR3 nucleotides are TGCGCCAGCAGCTTGGCCCGGGAGTATGGCTACACCTTC. This encodes CASSLAREYGYTF.

The rearrangement links TRBV7-9 to TRBJ1-5; D not resolved. Germline assignment: CDR1 SEHNR and CDR2 FQNEAQ (reference sequence). V lost 5 bases and J 5 bases, leaving 19 bases between the germline ends. CDR3 length: 16 residues. The CDR3 DNA reads as TGTGCCAGCAGCCCTGGAGCCGGGAGGTCGGATCAGCCCCAGCATTTT. It is translated as CASSPGAGRSDQPQHF.

J is TRBJ1-2 and V is TRBV5-4; no definite D call. The CDR3 spans 12 residues. The V and J ends lost 4 bases and 5 bases respectively, with 9 bases between them. In germline, CDR1 is SGHNT, CDR2 YYREEE (reference sequence). In DNA, the CDR3 is TGTGCCAGCAGCCCCGACGCGTATGGCTACACCTTC. Amino acid sequence: CASSPDAYGYTF.

This chain links TRBV15 with TRBJ1-1; possibly TRBD1 for D (5 bases). This CDR3 has 13 residues. Deletions cut 1 base from V and 6 bases from J, with 9 bases between. Germline assignment: CDR1 LNHNV and CDR2 YYDKDF (reference sequence). The CDR3 DNA follows: TGTGCCACCAGCAGAGGGGGGGAACCTGAAGCTTTCTTT. Its translation: CATSRGGEPEAFF.

This clone was found once. This chain uses TRBV2 with TRBJ2-1; 9 positions match TRBD2. J was trimmed by 0 bases and V by 6 bases; bases with no gene match: 6. Germline assignment: CDR1 SNHLY and CDR2 FYNNEI. This CDR3 has 16 amino acids. The CDR3 DNA sequence: TGTGCCAGCAGGCATAGCGGGGGAGTCTCCTACAATGAGCAGTTCTTC. Translation: CASRHSGGVSYNEQFF.

V is TRBV7-8 and J is TRBJ2-4, with TRBD1 matching over 7 bases. Germline V gene lookup returns CDR1 SGHVS and CDR2 FQNEAQ. This CDR3 comprises 12 residues. With 4 bases clipped from V and 7 bases from J, the junction kept 1 base outside the gene matches. Here the CDR3 DNA reads TGTGCCAGCAGCTCGGACAGGAACATTCAGTACTTC. Residues: CASSSDRNIQYF. Filled out from reference TRBV7-8 and TRBJ2-4, the complete variable domain reads GAGVSQSPRYKVAKRGQDVALRCDPISGHVSLFWYQQALGQGPEFLTYFQNEAQLDKSGLPSDRFFAERPEGSVSTLKIQRTQQEDSAVYLCASSSDRNIQYFGAGTRLSVL.